The sequence of this T cell receptor beta chain was determined in a study of blood T cell repertoires in COVID-19. V was clipped by 5 bases and J by 9 bases; unmatched bases: 5. The germline V gene encodes CDR1 LGHDT and CDR2 YNNKEL (reference sequence). The CDR3 sequence is 14 residues long. As originally analysed: Scientists estimated how many nucleated cells there were by amplifying reference gene primers. Profiled with immunoSEQ multiplex PCR; TCRdb holds only in-frame clones, not every one. Clone size and V and J calls were adopted from that table, with D and trimming inferred from the DNA. The profile shows approximately 210,000 clones, over 65% of them singletons. In its sample, this clone was seen a few times.

The V and J genes are TRBV3-1 (or the pseudogene TRBV3-2) and TRBJ1-6; 9 bases map to TRBD1. The sequence came from a woman in her sixties who had recovered from COVID-19. Input material: PBMCs or T cells enriched from blood (not recorded which). The CDR3 is CASSTTGGGSPLHF. In DNA form, the CDR3 reads TGTGCCAGCAGCACTACAGGGGGCGGTTCACCCCTCCACTTT.